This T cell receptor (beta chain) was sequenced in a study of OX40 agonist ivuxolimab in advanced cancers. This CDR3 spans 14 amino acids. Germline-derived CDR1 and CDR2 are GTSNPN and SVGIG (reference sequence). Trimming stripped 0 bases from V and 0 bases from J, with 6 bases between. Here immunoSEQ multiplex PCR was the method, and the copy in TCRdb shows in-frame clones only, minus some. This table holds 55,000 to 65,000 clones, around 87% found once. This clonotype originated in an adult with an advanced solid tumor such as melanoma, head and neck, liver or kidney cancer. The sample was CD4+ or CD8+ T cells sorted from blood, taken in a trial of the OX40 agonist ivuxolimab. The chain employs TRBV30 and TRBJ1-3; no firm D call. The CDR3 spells CAWSVWISGNTIYF. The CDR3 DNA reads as TGTGCCTGGAGTGTCTGGATCTCTGGAAACACCATATATTTT.